A selection of T cell receptor beta chains follows, all from one sample in a study of Graves' ophthalmopathy and Graves' hyperthyroidism. Via MiXCR, TCRdb re-called the multiplex PCR reads, giving one row per CDR3 protein. The sample shows some 1.1 million distinct CDR3 sequences, around a third of them seen only once. Input material: peripheral blood or thyroid tissue (not recorded which). These receptors all stem from an adult man with Graves' hyperthyroidism. CDR3s include the opening cysteine and the closing phenylalanine or tryptophan. Clone size is not always given. Where it is, it says once, few, many or a class for expanded clones.

j_call: TRBJ2-7; v_call: TRBV29-1; clone_size: NA; cdr3_aa: CSGQTSGRGEQYF
j_call: TRBJ1-5; v_call: TRBV7-9; clone_size: many; cdr3_aa: CASSLGTGATNQPQHF
j_call: TRBJ1-4; v_call: TRBV29-1; clone_size: many; cdr3_aa: CSGGDGEKLFF
j_call: TRBJ2-7; v_call: TRBV2; clone_size: many; cdr3_aa: CASSIPGLLRTYEQYF
j_call: TRBJ1-1; v_call: TRBV25-1; clone_size: NA; cdr3_aa: CASSEYMGPEAFF
j_call: TRBJ1-2; v_call: TRBV12-3/TRBV12-4; clone_size: few; cdr3_aa: CASSLGGKAGYTF
j_call: TRBJ2-2; v_call: TRBV20-1; clone_size: few; cdr3_aa: CSAPLVRGSITGELFF
j_call: TRBJ2-5; v_call: TRBV6-2/TRBV6-3; clone_size: few; cdr3_aa: CASSERFWTHEEEETQYF
j_call: TRBJ2-7; v_call: TRBV13; clone_size: many; cdr3_aa: CASSLVGGTSYEQYF
j_call: TRBJ2-7; v_call: TRBV13; clone_size: many; cdr3_aa: CASSSPGRGSEQYF
j_call: TRBJ1-5; v_call: TRBV28; clone_size: NA; cdr3_aa: CASSSQGAGSNQPQHF
j_call: TRBJ1-1; v_call: TRBV6-2/TRBV6-3; clone_size: NA; cdr3_aa: CASSNPITEAFF
j_call: TRBJ2-7; v_call: TRBV7-8; clone_size: few; cdr3_aa: CASSYLADEQYF
j_call: TRBJ1-3; v_call: TRBV11-2; clone_size: many; cdr3_aa: CASRLTQGNTIYF
j_call: TRBJ2-5; v_call: TRBV14; clone_size: NA; cdr3_aa: CASSQGGF
j_call: TRBJ2-3; v_call: TRBV2; clone_size: NA; cdr3_aa: CASKTSGVPSSTDTQYF
j_call: TRBJ1-6; v_call: TRBV11-2; clone_size: many; cdr3_aa: CASSLAQPGSPLHF
j_call: TRBJ2-2; v_call: TRBV10-3; clone_size: many; cdr3_aa: CAISASKGTGELFF
j_call: TRBJ2-2; v_call: TRBV3-1; clone_size: few; cdr3_aa: CASSPTSGTGELFF
j_call: TRBJ2-3; v_call: TRBV25-1; clone_size: few; cdr3_aa: CASNEDSFEDTQYF
j_call: TRBJ1-2; v_call: TRBV30; clone_size: NA; cdr3_aa: CAWRAGNEGYTF
j_call: TRBJ1-1; v_call: TRBV7-8; clone_size: many; cdr3_aa: CASSLEAAVTEAFF
j_call: TRBJ1-5; v_call: TRBV10-2; clone_size: NA; cdr3_aa: CASRSSSNPFRPGQPQHF
j_call: TRBJ1-4; v_call: TRBV29-1; clone_size: few; cdr3_aa: CSVEGTGDDEKLFF
j_call: TRBJ2-5; v_call: TRBV29-1; clone_size: NA; cdr3_aa: CSVDSLAAPVETQYF
j_call: TRBJ1-1; v_call: TRBV9; clone_size: many; cdr3_aa: CASSPTLHTEAFF
j_call: TRBJ2-5; v_call: TRBV10-3; clone_size: many; cdr3_aa: CAISESPMGQGVEGETQYF
j_call: TRBJ1-6; v_call: TRBV29-1; clone_size: NA; cdr3_aa: CSVGAGGRNSPLHF
j_call: TRBJ1-4; v_call: TRBV5-1; clone_size: NA; cdr3_aa: CASSGQGQDNEKLFF
j_call: TRBJ2-7; v_call: TRBV2; clone_size: once; cdr3_aa: CASSLAGGWDEQYF
j_call: TRBJ2-5; v_call: TRBV2; clone_size: NA; cdr3_aa: CASLSIAGTQETQYF
j_call: TRBJ1-1; v_call: TRBV7-9; clone_size: NA; cdr3_aa: CASSRGDRRGAFF
j_call: TRBJ2-5; v_call: TRBV7-6; clone_size: many; cdr3_aa: CASSLAHRTSKETQYF
j_call: TRBJ2-7; v_call: TRBV2; clone_size: NA; cdr3_aa: CASTGGQGPLGQYF
j_call: TRBJ1-5; v_call: TRBV25-1; clone_size: NA; cdr3_aa: CASSDASTENQPQHF
j_call: TRBJ1-5; v_call: TRBV7-9; clone_size: few; cdr3_aa: CASSLARDSYNQPQHF
j_call: TRBJ2-7; v_call: TRBV7-2; clone_size: many; cdr3_aa: CASSSQNRATYEQYF
j_call: TRBJ1-6; v_call: TRBV6-5; clone_size: NA; cdr3_aa: CASSPFYRENSPLHF
j_call: TRBJ2-5; v_call: TRBV20-1; clone_size: NA; cdr3_aa: CSARDRSRTQYF